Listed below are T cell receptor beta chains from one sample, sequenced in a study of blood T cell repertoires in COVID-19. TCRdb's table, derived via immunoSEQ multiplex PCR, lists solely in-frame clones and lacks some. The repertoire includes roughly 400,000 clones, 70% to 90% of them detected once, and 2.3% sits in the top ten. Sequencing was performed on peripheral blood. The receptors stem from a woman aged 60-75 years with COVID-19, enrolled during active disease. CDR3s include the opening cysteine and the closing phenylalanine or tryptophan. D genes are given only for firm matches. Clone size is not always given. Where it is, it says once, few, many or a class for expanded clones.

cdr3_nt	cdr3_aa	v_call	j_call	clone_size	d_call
TGCGCCAGCAGCCAACGGGTTTATCAGCCCCAGCATTTT	CASSQRVYQPQHF	TRBV4-1	TRBJ1-5	NA	NA
TGTGCCAGCAGCCCGGACAGGCTTTATGGCTACACCTTC	CASSPDRLYGYTF	TRBV2	TRBJ1-2	NA	TRBD1
TGTGCCATCAGCCCGGGGGGTGGGGCTTTCTTT	CAISPGGGAFF	TRBV10-3	TRBJ1-1	NA	NA
TGTGCCAGCGGCGGGACAGAAAATTCACCCCTCCACTTT	CASGGTENSPLHF	TRBV2	TRBJ1-6	NA	TRBD1
TGCAGCGCGGGGGCCACCGGGGAGCTGTTTTTT	CSAGATGELFF	TRBV29-1	TRBJ2-2	NA	NA
TGTGCCAGCAGCTGGGGACAGGGTTACGAGCAGTACTTC	CASSWGQGYEQYF	TRBV7-2	TRBJ2-7	NA	TRBD1
TGTGCCAGCCGCCTACTACCAGGGATCAATTCACCCCTCCACTTT	CASRLLPGINSPLHF	TRBV7-9	TRBJ1-6	NA	NA
TGCGCCAGCAGCCAAGTTGGGGGGTCGACAGGGGCCACTGAAGCTTTCTTT	CASSQVGGSTGATEAFF	TRBV4-1	TRBJ1-1	NA	TRBD1
TGTGCCAGCAGTGGACAGGGAAACACCATATATTTT	CASSGQGNTIYF	TRBV6-6	TRBJ1-3	NA	NA
TGTGCCAGCAGTCGGACAGGCAACTATGGCTACACCTTC	CASSRTGNYGYTF	TRBV7-8	TRBJ1-2	NA	TRBD1
TGTGCCAGCAGTACCCCTCGAGGCCTGAACACTGAAGCTTTCTTT	CASSTPRGLNTEAFF	TRBV2	TRBJ1-1	NA	NA
TGTGCCAGCAGGACAGGGGGCGGGATTGGCTACACCTTC	CASRTGGGIGYTF	TRBV6-5	TRBJ1-2	NA	TRBD1
TGTGCCAGCACGAGGGTTAACTATGGCTACACCTTC	CASTRVNYGYTF	TRBV7-2	TRBJ1-2	NA	NA
TGTGCCAGCAGCCAAGACTTAGGACAGGGCGGGGGCTACACCTTC	CASSQDLGQGGGYTF	TRBV3-1/TRBV3-2	TRBJ1-2	NA	TRBD1
TGTGCCAGCAGCCAAGGACAGGGGGGTCCGCAGTACTTC	CASSQGQGGPQYF	TRBV14	TRBJ2-7	few	TRBD1
TGTGCCAGCTCAAGGCAGGGGGTCCTCTTTAGCAATCAGCCCCAGCATTTT	CASSRQGVLFSNQPQHF	TRBV18	TRBJ1-5	NA	TRBD1
TGTGCCAGCAGCTTTGGGGGACATTCTCTCCATGAGCAGTTCTTC	CASSFGGHSLHEQFF	TRBV5-4	TRBJ2-1	NA	NA
TGTGCCAGTAGGAGACAAAGGTCCTACGAGCAGTACTTC	CASRRQRSYEQYF	TRBV19	TRBJ2-7	few	NA
TGTGCCAGCAGTCCGAGGTCGATTAGCGGGGGGCGAGAGACCCAGTACTTC	CASSPRSISGGRETQYF	TRBV27	TRBJ2-5	NA	TRBD2
TGTGCCAGCAGCCGCTACTACGAGCAGTACTTC	CASSRYYEQYF	TRBV6-5	TRBJ2-7	NA	NA
TGTGCCAGTAGTACGCAAGGGACACTGTCCAACACTGAAGCTTTCTTT	CASSTQGTLSNTEAFF	TRBV19	TRBJ1-1	once	NA
TGTGCCAGCACCAAGGGGCACGGGGGGAATCAGCCCCAGCATTTT	CASTKGHGGNQPQHF	TRBV28	TRBJ1-5	few	NA
TGTGCCAGCAGCCATGGGACAGGGCTCGGCAATCAGCCCCAGCATTTT	CASSHGTGLGNQPQHF	TRBV3-1/TRBV3-2	TRBJ1-5	NA	TRBD1
TGCGCCAGCAGCCGACTCGGCTACGAGCAGTACTTC	CASSRLGYEQYF	TRBV5-1	TRBJ2-7	NA	NA
TGTGCCAGCAGTTTTATTCCTAGCGGCCTCTCCTACGAGCAGTACTTC	CASSFIPSGLSYEQYF	TRBV28	TRBJ2-7	NA	TRBD2
TGTGCCAGCAGCTTAGGAGGGACATCGACCTACGAGCAGTACTTC	CASSLGGTSTYEQYF	TRBV7-8	TRBJ2-7	NA	NA
TGTGCCAGCAGTCCCCCAATAGGCGGGGGGGCCGCCTACGAGCAGTACTTC	CASSPPIGGGAAYEQYF	TRBV28	TRBJ2-7	NA	TRBD2
TGTGCCAGCAGCTTAGCCCGGAGGGGGCAGGGGGCTTCGTATGGCTACACCTTC	CASSLARRGQGASYGYTF	TRBV13	TRBJ1-2	once	TRBD1
TGTGCCAGCAGCTTTTCGGGGTCTGGGGCCAACGTCCTGACTTTC	CASSFSGSGANVLTF	TRBV7-3	TRBJ2-6	few	NA
TGTGCCAGCAGCTTAGCCGATACAGGGGCCTACGAGCAGTACTTC	CASSLADTGAYEQYF	TRBV7-2	TRBJ2-7	NA	TRBD1
TGTGCCGGAAGCGGCTCTGGGGCCAACGTCCTGACTTTC	CAGSGSGANVLTF	TRBV2	TRBJ2-6	NA	NA
TGTGCCAGCAGTTCTACAGGGGGCAGTCCCGACACTGAAGCTTTCTTT	CASSSTGGSPDTEAFF	TRBV7-2	TRBJ1-1	few	TRBD1
TGTGCCAGCAGCCCCGCCGGACAGGGGGCTGGCTACACCTTC	CASSPAGQGAGYTF	TRBV6-5	TRBJ1-2	NA	TRBD1